This T cell receptor (beta chain) appears in the sequencing data of a study of human T cells and chemical hapten exposure. The V and J ends lost 0 bases and 4 bases respectively, with 12 bases between them. CDR1 and CDR2 (germline): SGHDN, FVKESK. The CDR3 contains 15 residues. Noted time point: pre-sensitization, week 0. The treatment: therapeutic diphenylcyclopropenone sensitization with weekly scalp DPC. TCRdb called the RACE reads again in MiXCR, with one record for every CDR3 protein. The data contain around 120,000 distinct CDR3 sequences, approximately 12% of them singletons. The chain couples TRBV14 to TRBJ1-1; a possible D gene is TRBD1 (5 bases). This sequence originates from a young woman with alopecia areata. Some clones in this sample may be carry-over from other donors' samples. The sequencing used whole blood, collected in connection with sensitization to the hapten diphenylcyclopropenone (DPC). CDR3 region: CASSQEGRGTTEAFF. As DNA, the CDR3 is TGTGCCAGCAGCCAAGAGGGCCGGGGGACCACTGAAGCTTTCTTT.